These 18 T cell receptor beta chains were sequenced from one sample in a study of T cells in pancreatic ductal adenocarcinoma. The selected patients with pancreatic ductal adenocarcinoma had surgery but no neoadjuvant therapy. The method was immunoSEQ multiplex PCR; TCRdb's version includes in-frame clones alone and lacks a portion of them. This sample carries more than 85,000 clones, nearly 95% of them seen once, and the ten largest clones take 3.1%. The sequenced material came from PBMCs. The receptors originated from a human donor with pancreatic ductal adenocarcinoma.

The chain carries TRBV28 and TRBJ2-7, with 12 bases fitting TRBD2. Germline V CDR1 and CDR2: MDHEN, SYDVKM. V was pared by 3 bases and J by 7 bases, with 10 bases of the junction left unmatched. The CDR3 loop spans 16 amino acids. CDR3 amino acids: CASSFDSSGRAREQYF. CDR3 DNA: TGTGCCAGCAGTTTTGATTCTAGCGGGAGGGCTAGGGAGCAGTACTTC.

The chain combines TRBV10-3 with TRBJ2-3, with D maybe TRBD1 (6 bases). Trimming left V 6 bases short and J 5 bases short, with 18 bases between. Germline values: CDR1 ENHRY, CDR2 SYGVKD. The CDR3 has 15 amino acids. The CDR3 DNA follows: TGTGCCATCAGAGACCGGACAGCTGGCGGAGATACGCAGTATTTT. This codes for CAIRDRTAGGDTQYF.

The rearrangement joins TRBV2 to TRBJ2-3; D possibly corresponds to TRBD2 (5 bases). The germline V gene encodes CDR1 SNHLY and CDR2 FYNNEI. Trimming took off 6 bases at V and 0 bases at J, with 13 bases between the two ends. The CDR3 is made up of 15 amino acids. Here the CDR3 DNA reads TGTGCCAGCAGGAAGCTAGCTTCCAGCACAGATACGCAGTATTTT. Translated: CASRKLASSTDTQYF.

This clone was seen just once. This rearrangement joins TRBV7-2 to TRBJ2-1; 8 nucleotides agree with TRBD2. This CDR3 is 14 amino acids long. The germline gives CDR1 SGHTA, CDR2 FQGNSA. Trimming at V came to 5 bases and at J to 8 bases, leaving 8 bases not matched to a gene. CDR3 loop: CASSATSVTYEQFF. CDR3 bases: TGTGCCAGCAGCGCGACTAGCGTCACATATGAGCAGTTCTTC.

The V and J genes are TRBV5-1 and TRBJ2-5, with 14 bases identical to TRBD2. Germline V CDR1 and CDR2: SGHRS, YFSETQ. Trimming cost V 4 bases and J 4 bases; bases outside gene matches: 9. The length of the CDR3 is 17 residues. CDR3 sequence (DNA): TGCGCCAGCAGCCGGGGACTAGCGGGAGCGGTGGGAGAGACCCAGTACTTC. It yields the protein CASSRGLAGAVGETQYF.

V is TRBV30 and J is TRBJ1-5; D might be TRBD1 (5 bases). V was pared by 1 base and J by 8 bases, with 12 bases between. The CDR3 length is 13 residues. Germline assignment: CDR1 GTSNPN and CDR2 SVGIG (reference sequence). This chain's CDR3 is CAWSGQGGEPQHF. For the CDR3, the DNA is TGTGCCTGGAGTGGCCAGGGTGGGGAGCCCCAGCATTTT.

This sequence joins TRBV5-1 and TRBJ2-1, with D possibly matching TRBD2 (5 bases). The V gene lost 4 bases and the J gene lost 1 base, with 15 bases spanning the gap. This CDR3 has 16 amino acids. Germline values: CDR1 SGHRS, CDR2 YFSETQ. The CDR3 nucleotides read TGCGCCAGCAGCCCAACGGGGTGGGCATCCTACAATGAGCAGTTCTTC. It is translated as CASSPTGWASYNEQFF.

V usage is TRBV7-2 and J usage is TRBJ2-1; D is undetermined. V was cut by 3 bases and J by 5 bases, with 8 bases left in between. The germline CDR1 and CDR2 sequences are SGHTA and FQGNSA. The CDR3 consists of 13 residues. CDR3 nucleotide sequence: TGTGCCAGCAGCTTTCTTTCCGACAATGAGCAGTTCTTC. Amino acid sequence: CASSFLSDNEQFF.

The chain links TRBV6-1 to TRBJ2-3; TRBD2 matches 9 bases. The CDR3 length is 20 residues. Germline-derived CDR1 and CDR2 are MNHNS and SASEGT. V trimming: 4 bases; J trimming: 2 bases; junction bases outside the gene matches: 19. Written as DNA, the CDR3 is TGTGCCAGCAGTGCTAAGGTGGGGGGGCAAGCGGGAGGTCACACAGATACGCAGTATTTT. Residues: CASSAKVGGQAGGHTDTQYF.

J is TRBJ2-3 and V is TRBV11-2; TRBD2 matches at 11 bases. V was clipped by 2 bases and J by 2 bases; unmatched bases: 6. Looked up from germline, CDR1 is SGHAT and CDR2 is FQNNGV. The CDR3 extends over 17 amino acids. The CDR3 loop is CASSLRGTSGFTDTQYF. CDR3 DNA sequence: TGTGCCAGCAGCTTACGGGGGACTAGCGGATTCACAGATACGCAGTATTTT.

CDR3 sequence (DNA): TGCAGCGTCAACAGGGAGACCCAGTACTTC. As protein: CSVNRETQYF. The rearrangement uses TRBV29-1 and TRBJ2-5; a possible D gene is TRBD1 (5 bases). Germline values: CDR1 SQVTM, CDR2 ANQGSEA. The CDR3 length is 10 residues. V was cut by 6 bases and J by 5 bases, with 7 bases left in between.

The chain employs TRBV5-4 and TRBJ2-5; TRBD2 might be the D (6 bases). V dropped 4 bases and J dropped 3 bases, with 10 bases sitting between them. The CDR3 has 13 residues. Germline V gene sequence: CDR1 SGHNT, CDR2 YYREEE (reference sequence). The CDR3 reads CASSQGGEETQYF. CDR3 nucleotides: TGTGCCAGCAGCCAAGGCGGGGAAGAGACCCAGTACTTC.

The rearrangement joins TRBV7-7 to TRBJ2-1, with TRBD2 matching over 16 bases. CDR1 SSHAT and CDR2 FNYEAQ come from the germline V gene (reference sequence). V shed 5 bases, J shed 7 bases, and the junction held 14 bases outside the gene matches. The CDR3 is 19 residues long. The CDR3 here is CASSPPGLAGGPGWNEQFF. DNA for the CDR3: TGTGCCAGCAGCCCCCCGGGACTAGCGGGAGGGCCTGGGTGGAATGAGCAGTTCTTC.

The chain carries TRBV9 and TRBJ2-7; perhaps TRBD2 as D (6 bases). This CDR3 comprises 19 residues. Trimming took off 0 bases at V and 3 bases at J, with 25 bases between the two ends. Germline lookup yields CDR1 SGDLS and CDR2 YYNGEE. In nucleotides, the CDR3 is TGTGCCAGCAGCGTAGTAGGAGGGGAGAGGCTAGCGCGATACTACGAGCAGTACTTC. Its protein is CASSVVGGERLARYYEQYF.

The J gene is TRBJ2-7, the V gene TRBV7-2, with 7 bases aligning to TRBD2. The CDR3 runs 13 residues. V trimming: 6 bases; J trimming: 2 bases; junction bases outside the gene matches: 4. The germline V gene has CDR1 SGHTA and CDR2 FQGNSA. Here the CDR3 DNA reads TGTGCCAGCAGTCCGGGACTACCCTACGAGCAGTACTTC. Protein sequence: CASSPGLPYEQYF.

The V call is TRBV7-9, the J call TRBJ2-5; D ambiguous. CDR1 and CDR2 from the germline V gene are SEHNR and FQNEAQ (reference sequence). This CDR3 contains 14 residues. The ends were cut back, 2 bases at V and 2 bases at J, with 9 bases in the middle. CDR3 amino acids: CASSLLPGQETQYF. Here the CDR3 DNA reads TGTGCCAGCAGCTTATTGCCGGGTCAAGAGACCCAGTACTTC.

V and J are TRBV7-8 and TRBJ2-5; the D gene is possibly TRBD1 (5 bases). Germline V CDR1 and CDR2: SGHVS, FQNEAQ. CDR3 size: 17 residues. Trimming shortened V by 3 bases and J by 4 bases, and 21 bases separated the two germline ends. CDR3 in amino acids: CASSFLARGRRRETQYF. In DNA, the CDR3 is TGTGCCAGCAGCTTTCTCGCTAGGGGTAGACGCCGAGAGACCCAGTACTTC. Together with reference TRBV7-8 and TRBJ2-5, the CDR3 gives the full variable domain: GAGVSQSPRYKVAKRGQDVALRCDPISGHVSLFWYQQALGQGPEFLTYFQNEAQLDKSGLPSDRFFAERPEGSVSTLKIQRTQQEDSAVYLCASSFLARGRRRETQYFGPGTRLLVL.

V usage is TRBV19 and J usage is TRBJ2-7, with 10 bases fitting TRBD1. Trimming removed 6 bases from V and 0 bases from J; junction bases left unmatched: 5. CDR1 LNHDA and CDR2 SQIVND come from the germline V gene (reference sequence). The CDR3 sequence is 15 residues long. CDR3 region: CASRSTGGASYEQYF. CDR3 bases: TGTGCCAGTAGGTCGACAGGGGGCGCCTCCTACGAGCAGTACTTC.